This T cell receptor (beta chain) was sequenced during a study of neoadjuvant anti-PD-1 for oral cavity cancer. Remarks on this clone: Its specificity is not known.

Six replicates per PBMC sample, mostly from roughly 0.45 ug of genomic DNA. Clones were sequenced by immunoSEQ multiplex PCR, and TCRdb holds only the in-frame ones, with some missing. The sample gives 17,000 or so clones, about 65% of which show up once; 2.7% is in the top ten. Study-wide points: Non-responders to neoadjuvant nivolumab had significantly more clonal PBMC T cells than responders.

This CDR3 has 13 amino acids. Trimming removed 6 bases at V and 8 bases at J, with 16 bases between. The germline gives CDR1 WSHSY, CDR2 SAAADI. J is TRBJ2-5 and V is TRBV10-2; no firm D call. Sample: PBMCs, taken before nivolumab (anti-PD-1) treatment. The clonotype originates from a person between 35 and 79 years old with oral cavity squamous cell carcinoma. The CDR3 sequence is CASRKDGLGTQYF. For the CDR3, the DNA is TGCGCCAGCAGAAAGGACGGCCTGGGAACCCAGTACTTC.